This T cell receptor (beta chain) was sequenced in a study of beta chain features in type 1 diabetes. Broader study findings: A potential PCR bias toward shorter templates would be equal in patient and control samples. Shortening that was moderate but significant affected the TCRB CDR3s of Type 1 diabetes patients in all four CD4+ subsets.

This clone turned up a few times. Its specificity is not known. Trimming removed 2 bases at V and 2 bases at J, with 7 bases between. Germline V gene lookup returns CDR1 MNHEY and CDR2 SMNVEV (reference sequence). CDR3 length: 14 residues. Expressed TCRB transcripts were sequenced after all isolated RNA was converted to cDNA. Naive, central memory and regulatory T cell samples came to a mean of approximately 3.6 million reads. The table came from immunoSEQ multiplex PCR; TCRdb's copy has only in-frame clones and leaves some out. In the table there are almost 350,000 clones, 9.3% of which are singletons.

Sequencing input: central memory CD4+ T cells from blood. The chain recombines TRBV27 with TRBJ1-3; D is unclear. This clonotype was sampled from a young man with type 1 diabetes. The CDR3 nucleotides are TGTGCCAGCAGTTTACGGAATACTGGAAACACCATATATTTT. This encodes CASSLRNTGNTIYF.